The clone carrying this TCR beta chain was recorded once. Antigen: not known. This sample is part of a study of shared clonotypes between healthy human individuals. Across the whole study: With ages of 18 to 49, the donors were a couple of women and three men.

V lost 2 bases and J lost 9, with 13 bases in between. The germline gives CDR1 SNHLY, CDR2 FYNNEI. The CDR3 is 13 residues long. Points from the study as a whole: Non-shared clonotypes had lower generation probabilities than clonotypes shared by all four sorted-subset donors.

Profiling relied on immunoSEQ multiplex PCR, and the TCRdb table lists in-frame clones only, not all of them. The sample yields some 2,100,000 clones, almost 96% seen once. The clonotype was recovered from a man in his late teens or twenties in good health. The sequencing input was naive CD4+ T cells sorted from blood. The subset here: CD45RA+ positively selected. The chain couples TRBV2 to TRBJ1-1, with D hard to call. DNA for the CDR3: TGTGCCAGCAGTGAATCAGAGTTGGGAAAAGCTTTCTTT. Protein: CASSESELGKAFF.